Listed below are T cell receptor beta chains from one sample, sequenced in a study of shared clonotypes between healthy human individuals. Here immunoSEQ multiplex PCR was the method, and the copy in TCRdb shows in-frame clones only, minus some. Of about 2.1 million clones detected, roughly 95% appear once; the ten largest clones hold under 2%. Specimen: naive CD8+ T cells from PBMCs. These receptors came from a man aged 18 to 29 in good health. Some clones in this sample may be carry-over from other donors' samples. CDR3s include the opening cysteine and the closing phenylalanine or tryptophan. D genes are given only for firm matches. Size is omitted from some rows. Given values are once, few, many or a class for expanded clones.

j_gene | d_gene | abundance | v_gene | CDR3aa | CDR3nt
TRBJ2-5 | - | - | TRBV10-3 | CAISESNKGRETQYF | TGTGCCATCAGTGAGTCGAATAAGGGGAGAGAGACCCAGTACTTC
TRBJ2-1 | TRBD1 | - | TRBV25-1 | CASSGWDRASNEQFF | TGTGCCAGCAGTGGGTGGGACAGGGCGAGCAATGAGCAGTTCTTC
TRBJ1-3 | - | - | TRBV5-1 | CASSLALEKAGNTIYF | TGCGCCAGCAGCTTGGCGCTGGAGAAAGCTGGAAACACCATATATTTT
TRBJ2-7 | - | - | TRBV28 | CASSQGYEQYF | TGTGCCAGCAGTCAGGGGTACGAGCAGTACTTC
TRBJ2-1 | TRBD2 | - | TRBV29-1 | CSAAGGETSYNEQFF | TGCAGCGCAGCTGGGGGGGAGACGTCCTACAATGAGCAGTTCTTC
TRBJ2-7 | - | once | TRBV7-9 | CASSPPAWDSYEQYF | TGTGCCAGCAGCCCCCCCGCATGGGATAGTTACGAGCAGTACTTC
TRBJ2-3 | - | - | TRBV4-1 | CASSQGAERADTQYF | TGCGCCAGCAGCCAAGGGGCAGAGAGAGCAGATACGCAGTATTTT
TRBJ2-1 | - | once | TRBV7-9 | CASDDPRLTSRHEQFF | TGTGCCAGCGACGATCCTCGACTAACTAGTCGCCATGAGCAGTTCTTC
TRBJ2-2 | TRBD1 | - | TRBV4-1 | CASSHDRVVGTGELFF | TGCGCCAGCAGCCACGACAGGGTCGTTGGTACCGGGGAGCTGTTTTTT
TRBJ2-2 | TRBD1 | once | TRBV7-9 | CASSPMTGGKGPGELFF | TGTGCCAGCAGTCCGATGACAGGGGGCAAGGGTCCCGGGGAGCTGTTTTTT
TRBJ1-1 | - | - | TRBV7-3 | CASSLGTGPNTEAFF | TGTGCCAGCAGCTTGGGGACGGGACCGAACACTGAAGCTTTCTTT
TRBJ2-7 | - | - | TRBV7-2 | CASSNRQSYEQYF | TGTGCCAGCAGCAACCGACAGAGCTACGAGCAGTACTTC
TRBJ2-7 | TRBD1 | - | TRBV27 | CASTQGVGSYEQYF | TGTGCCAGCACCCAGGGGGTTGGGTCCTACGAGCAGTACTTC
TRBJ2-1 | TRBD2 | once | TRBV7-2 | CASSFGLAGGDEQFF | TGTGCCAGCAGCTTCGGGCTAGCGGGAGGCGATGAGCAGTTCTTC
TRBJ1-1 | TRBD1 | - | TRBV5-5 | CASSLRGQVPSDHAFF | TGTGCCAGCAGCTTGAGGGGACAGGTACCATCCGACCACGCTTTCTTT
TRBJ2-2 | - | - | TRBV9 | CASSVGDRTNTGELFF | TGTGCCAGCAGCGTAGGGGATAGGACGAACACCGGGGAGCTGTTTTTT
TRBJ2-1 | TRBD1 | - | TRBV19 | CASSLLGQGRNEQFF | TGTGCCAGTAGTCTCTTAGGACAGGGCCGCAATGAGCAGTTCTTC
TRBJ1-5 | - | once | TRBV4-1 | CASSLRDGSNQPQHF | TGCGCCAGCAGCCTCCGGGACGGGAGCAATCAGCCCCAGCATTTT
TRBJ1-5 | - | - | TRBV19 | CASTWGSLDQPQHF | TGTGCCAGTACTTGGGGCAGTTTGGATCAGCCCCAGCATTTT
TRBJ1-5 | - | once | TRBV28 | CASNPGQINQPQHF | TGTGCCAGCAACCCGGGACAAATCAATCAGCCCCAGCATTTT
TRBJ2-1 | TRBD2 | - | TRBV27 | CASSPRTSGLVEQFF | TGTGCCAGCAGTCCGAGGACTAGCGGGTTGGTTGAGCAGTTCTTC
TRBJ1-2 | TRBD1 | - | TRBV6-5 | CASSYHRDRGNYGYTF | TGTGCCAGCAGCTACCACCGGGACAGGGGAAACTATGGCTACACCTTC
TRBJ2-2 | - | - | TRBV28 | CASSLSLLNTGELFF | TGTGCCAGCAGTTTATCACTCTTGAACACCGGGGAGCTGTTTTTT
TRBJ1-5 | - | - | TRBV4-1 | CASSLILTLSNQPQHF | TGCGCCAGCAGCCTCATCCTGACACTTAGCAATCAGCCCCAGCATTTT
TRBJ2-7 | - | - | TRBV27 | CASTGQFNEQYF | TGTGCCAGCACTGGTCAGTTCAACGAGCAGTACTTC
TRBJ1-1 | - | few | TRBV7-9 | CASSLLNTEAFF | TGTGCCAGCAGCTTACTGAACACTGAAGCTTTCTTT
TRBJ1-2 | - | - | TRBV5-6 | CASSWDGGSGYTF | TGTGCCAGCAGCTGGGACGGAGGAAGTGGCTACACCTTC
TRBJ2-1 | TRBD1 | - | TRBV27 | CASTGTGMVNEQFF | TGTGCCAGCACCGGGACAGGGATGGTGAATGAGCAGTTCTTC
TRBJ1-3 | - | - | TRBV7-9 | CASSVRGSGNTIYF | TGTGCCAGCAGCGTAAGAGGCTCTGGAAACACCATATATTTT
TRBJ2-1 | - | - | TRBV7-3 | CASSLRVGGSHEQFF | TGTGCCAGCAGCTTAAGGGTCGGGGGTAGTCATGAGCAGTTCTTC
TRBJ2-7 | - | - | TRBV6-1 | CASTVSGRSYEQYF | TGTGCCAGCACCGTTAGCGGACGCTCCTACGAGCAGTACTTC
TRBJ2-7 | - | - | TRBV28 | CATSGAYEQYF | TGTGCCACCTCGGGTGCCTACGAGCAGTACTTC
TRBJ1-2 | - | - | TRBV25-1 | CASSGLGLDDGYTF | TGTGCCAGCAGCGGATTAGGGCTGGATGACGGCTACACCTTC
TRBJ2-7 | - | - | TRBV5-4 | CASSHWTNGAYEQYF | TGTGCCAGCAGCCATTGGACTAACGGCGCGTACGAGCAGTACTTC
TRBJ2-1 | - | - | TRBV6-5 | CASSYSRAARYNEQFF | TGTGCCAGCAGTTACTCTAGGGCGGCTAGATACAATGAGCAGTTCTTC
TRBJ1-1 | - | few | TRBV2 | CASSEAFF | TGTGCCAGCAGTGAAGCTTTCTTT
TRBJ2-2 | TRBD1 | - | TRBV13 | CASSQTGGNTGELFF | TGTGCCAGCAGCCAGACAGGGGGCAACACCGGGGAGCTGTTTTTT
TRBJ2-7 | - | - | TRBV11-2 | CASSFGALGEQYF | TGTGCCAGCAGCTTCGGGGCCCTGGGCGAGCAGTACTTC
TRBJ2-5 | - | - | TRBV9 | CASSVGGGTPTEQYF | TGTGCCAGCAGCGTAGGCGGAGGGACACCTACAGAGCAGTACTTC
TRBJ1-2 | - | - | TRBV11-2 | CASSQPSGYTF | TGTGCCAGCAGCCAGCCTAGTGGCTACACCTTC
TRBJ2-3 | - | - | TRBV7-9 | CASSMGNTDTQYF | TGTGCCAGCAGTATGGGGAACACAGATACGCAGTATTTT
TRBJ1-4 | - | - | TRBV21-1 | CASSPLSQTGYEKLFF | TGTGCCAGCAGCCCCCTGTCGCAGACAGGATATGAAAAACTGTTTTTT
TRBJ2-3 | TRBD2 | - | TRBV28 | CATSGGLTDTQYF | TGTGCCACTAGCGGGGGACTCACAGATACGCAGTATTTT
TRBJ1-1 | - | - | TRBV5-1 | CASSLRRGPEAFF | TGCGCCAGCAGCTTGCGCAGGGGACCTGAAGCTTTCTTT
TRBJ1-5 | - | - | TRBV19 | CASSIDRYSNQPQHF | TGTGCCAGTAGTATTGACAGATATAGCAATCAGCCCCAGCATTTT